This is a list of T cell receptor beta chains from one sample in a study of blood T cell dynamics during melanoma immunotherapy. The table came from immunoSEQ multiplex PCR; TCRdb's copy has only in-frame clones and leaves some out. The sample gives about 16,000 clones, roughly 89% of which show up once; roughly 8% is in the top ten. The specimen was blood, collected from a patient treated with checkpoint blockade. The source is a human donor with melanoma. The CDR3 runs from the conserved cysteine through the conserved F or W.

v_call: TRBV7-2; cdr3_aa: CASSRGTNLPADTQYF
v_call: TRBV27; cdr3_aa: CASSSGRGGDTQYF
v_call: TRBV29-1; cdr3_aa: CSVARGVTETQYF
v_call: TRBV4-3; cdr3_aa: CASSLNQDSEQYF
v_call: TRBV19; cdr3_aa: CASMAGGPWDSPQKLFF
v_call: TRBV28; cdr3_aa: CASSLLPGQGDGYTF
v_call: TRBV5-6; cdr3_aa: CASSVSGLGYNEQFF
v_call: TRBV7-2; cdr3_aa: CASSGGPSTDTQYF
v_call: TRBV5-8; cdr3_aa: CASSSDLMGTEAFF
v_call: TRBV15; cdr3_aa: CATSSTLGTSSDEQYF
v_call: TRBV5-8; cdr3_aa: CASSLLAGLYEQYF
v_call: TRBV13; cdr3_aa: CASSPTPPSTNENEQYF
v_call: TRBV6-5; cdr3_aa: CASSYGQGRTYEQYF
v_call: TRBV6-1; cdr3_aa: CASWGLAGEEQFF
v_call: TRBV7-3; cdr3_aa: CASSLGPGSTEAFF
v_call: TRBV14; cdr3_aa: CASSPLAADYNEQFF
v_call: TRBV18; cdr3_aa: CASSRTGTGGGSYNEQFF
v_call: TRBV27; cdr3_aa: CASLPAGGTLYNEQFF
v_call: TRBV27; cdr3_aa: CASNPTLGSGHEQFF
v_call: TRBV27; cdr3_aa: CASSLSVQNYGYTF
v_call: TRBV18; cdr3_aa: CASSPPGQFTNTGELFF
v_call: TRBV4-3; cdr3_aa: CASSPWSQAEVYEQYF
v_call: TRBV7-2; cdr3_aa: CASSTAGGLAVTQYF
v_call: TRBV18; cdr3_aa: CASSPQFSGNTIYF
v_call: TRBV7-9; cdr3_aa: CASSLVAERTDTQYF
v_call: TRBV27; cdr3_aa: CASSPPGQVHREQYF
v_call: TRBV15; cdr3_aa: CATRRGGGTFSGNTIYF
v_call: TRBV18; cdr3_aa: CASSPRQGSTDTQYF
v_call: TRBV5-1; cdr3_aa: CASSLSGTTSTDTQYF
v_call: TRBV19; cdr3_aa: CASSAQQGASQSQHF
v_call: TRBV28; cdr3_aa: CASSFHRAPWSEAFF
v_call: TRBV28; cdr3_aa: CASSGGSGTGELFF
v_call: TRBV28; cdr3_aa: CASSSQGIGEKLFF
v_call: TRBV29-1; cdr3_aa: CSVEISGGNEQYF
v_call: TRBV7-9; cdr3_aa: CASTETGLYEQYF
v_call: TRBV7-9; cdr3_aa: CASRPPDRSTDTQYF
v_call: TRBV12-2; cdr3_aa: CASRLLRKEGYEQYF
v_call: TRBV18; cdr3_aa: CASSPPDRATGELFF
v_call: TRBV19; cdr3_aa: CASNWPRGSNQPQHF
v_call: TRBV2; cdr3_aa: CASSGTGGPREQYF
v_call: TRBV5-1; cdr3_aa: CASSMTGSYEQYF
v_call: TRBV6-1; cdr3_aa: CASSLGRNTGELFF
v_call: TRBV19; cdr3_aa: CASSKQFLGTYEQYF
v_call: TRBV20-1; cdr3_aa: CSAVGSYEQYF
v_call: TRBV7-2; cdr3_aa: CASSHRDSSYNEQFF
v_call: TRBV9; cdr3_aa: CASSAGAGGPREQYF
v_call: TRBV7-3; cdr3_aa: CASSLVAGPSTEAFF
v_call: TRBV4-3; cdr3_aa: CASSQEGTGDYEQYF
v_call: TRBV4-1; cdr3_aa: CASSQERTGPTDTQYF
v_call: TRBV9; cdr3_aa: CASSAGEVSYEQYF
v_call: TRBV27; cdr3_aa: CASSDPYAGETQYF